This TCR beta chain was sequenced during a study of T cells after yellow fever vaccination. Study information: Preparation of the low-cell-number fractions used SMART-Seq v4 Ultra Low Input. General observations from the study: High-abundance clonotypes from the bulk population could contaminate FACS-sorted repertoires. Subsequent booster samples again held most clones from primary vaccination (approximately 95% CD4, approximately 85% CD8). At day 0, almost all vaccine-responding clonotypes escaped detection in the sorted memory subsets.

The CDR3 has 15 amino acids. V lost 5 bases and J lost 0, with 11 bases in between. This clonotype appeared a single time. TCRdb re-called the 5' RACE reads through MiXCR, storing one row per CDR3 protein. The data show more than 50,000 distinct CDR3 sequences, approximately 6% seen once. The receptor was derived from a man aged 18 to 29 who received the YFV17D yellow fever vaccine. The chain is built from TRBV12-3 or TRBV12-4 and TRBJ1-5; TRBD1 might be the D (5 bases). The sample here was PBMCs, either bulk or a sorted T-cell subset (CD4+, CD8+, memory, or dextramer-sorted; not recorded which), taken on the day of the yellow fever booster vaccination. For the CDR3, the DNA is TGTGCCAGCAGTCAGGGAACTTATAGCAATCAGCCCCAGCATTTT. Its protein is CASSQGTYSNQPQHF.